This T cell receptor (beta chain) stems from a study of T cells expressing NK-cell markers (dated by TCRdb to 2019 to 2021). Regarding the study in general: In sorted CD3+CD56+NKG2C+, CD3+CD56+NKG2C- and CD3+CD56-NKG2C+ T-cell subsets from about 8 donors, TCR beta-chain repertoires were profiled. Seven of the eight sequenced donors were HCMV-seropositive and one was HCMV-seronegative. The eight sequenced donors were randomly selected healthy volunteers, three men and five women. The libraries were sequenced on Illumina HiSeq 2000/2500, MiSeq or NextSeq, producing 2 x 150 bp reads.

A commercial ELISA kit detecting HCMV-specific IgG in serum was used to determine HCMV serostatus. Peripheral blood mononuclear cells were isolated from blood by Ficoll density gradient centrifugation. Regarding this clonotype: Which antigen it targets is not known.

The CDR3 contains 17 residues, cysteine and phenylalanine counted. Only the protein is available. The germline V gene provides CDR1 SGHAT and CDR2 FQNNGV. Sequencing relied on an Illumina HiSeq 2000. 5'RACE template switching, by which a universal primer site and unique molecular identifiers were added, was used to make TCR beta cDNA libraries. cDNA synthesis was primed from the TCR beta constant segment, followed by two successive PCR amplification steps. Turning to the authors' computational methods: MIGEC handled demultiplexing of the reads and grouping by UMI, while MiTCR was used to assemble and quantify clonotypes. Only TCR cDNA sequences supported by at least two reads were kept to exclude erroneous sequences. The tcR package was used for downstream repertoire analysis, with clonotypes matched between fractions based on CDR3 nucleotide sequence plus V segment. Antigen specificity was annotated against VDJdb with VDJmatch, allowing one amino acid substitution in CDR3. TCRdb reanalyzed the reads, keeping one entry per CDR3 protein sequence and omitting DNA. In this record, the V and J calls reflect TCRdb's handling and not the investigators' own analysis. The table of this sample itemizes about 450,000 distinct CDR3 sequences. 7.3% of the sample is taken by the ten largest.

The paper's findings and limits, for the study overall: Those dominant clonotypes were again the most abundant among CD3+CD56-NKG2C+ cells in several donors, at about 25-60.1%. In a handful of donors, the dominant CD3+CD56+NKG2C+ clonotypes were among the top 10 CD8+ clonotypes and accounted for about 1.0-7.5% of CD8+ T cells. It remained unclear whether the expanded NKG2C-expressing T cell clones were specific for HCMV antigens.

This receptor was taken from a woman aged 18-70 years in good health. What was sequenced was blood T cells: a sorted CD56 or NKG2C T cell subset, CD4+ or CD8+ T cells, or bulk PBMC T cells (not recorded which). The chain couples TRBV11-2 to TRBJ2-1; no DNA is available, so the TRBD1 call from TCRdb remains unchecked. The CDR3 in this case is CASSPYRTGSPYNEQFF.